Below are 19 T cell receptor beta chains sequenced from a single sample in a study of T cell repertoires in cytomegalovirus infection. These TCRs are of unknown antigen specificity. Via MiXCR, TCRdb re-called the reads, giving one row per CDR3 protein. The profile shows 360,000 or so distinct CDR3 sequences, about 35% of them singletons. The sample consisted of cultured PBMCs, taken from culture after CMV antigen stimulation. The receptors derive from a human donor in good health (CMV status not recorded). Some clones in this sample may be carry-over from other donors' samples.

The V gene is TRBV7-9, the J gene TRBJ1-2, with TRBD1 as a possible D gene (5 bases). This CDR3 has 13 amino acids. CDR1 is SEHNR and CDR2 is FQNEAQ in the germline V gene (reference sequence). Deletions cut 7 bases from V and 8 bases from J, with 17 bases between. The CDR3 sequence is CASTENRGKGYTF. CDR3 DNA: TGTGCCAGCACCGAAAATCGGGGGAAAGGCTACACCTTC.

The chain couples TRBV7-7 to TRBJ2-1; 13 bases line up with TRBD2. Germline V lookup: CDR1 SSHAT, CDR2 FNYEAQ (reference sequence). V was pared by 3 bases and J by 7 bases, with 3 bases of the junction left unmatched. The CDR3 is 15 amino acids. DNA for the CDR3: TGTGCCAGCAGCTTGGGGACTAGCGGGGCTAATGAGCAGTTCTTC. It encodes CASSLGTSGANEQFF.

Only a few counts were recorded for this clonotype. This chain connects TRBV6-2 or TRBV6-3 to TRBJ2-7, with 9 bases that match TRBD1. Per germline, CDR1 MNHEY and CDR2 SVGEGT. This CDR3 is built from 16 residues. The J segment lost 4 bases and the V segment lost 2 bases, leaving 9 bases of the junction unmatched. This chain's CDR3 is CASSYVRTGASYEQYV. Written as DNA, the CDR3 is TGTGCCAGCAGTTACGTACGGACAGGGGCCTCTTACGAGCAGTACGTC.

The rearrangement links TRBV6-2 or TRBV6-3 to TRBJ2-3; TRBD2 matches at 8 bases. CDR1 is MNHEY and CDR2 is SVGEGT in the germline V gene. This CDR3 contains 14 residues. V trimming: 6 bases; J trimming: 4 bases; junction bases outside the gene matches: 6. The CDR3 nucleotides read TGTGCCAGCAGGCGGGGGGCGGGCTCAGATACGCAGTATTTT. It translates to CASRRGAGSDTQYF.

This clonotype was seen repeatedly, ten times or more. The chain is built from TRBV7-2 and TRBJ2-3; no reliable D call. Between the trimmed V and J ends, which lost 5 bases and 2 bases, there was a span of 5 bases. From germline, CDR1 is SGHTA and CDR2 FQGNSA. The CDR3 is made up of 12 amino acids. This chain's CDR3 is CASSGTTDTQYF. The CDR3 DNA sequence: TGTGCCAGCAGCGGAACCACAGATACGCAGTATTTT. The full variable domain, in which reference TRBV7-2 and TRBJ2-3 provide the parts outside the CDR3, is GAGVSQSPSNKVTEKGKDVELRCDPISGHTALYWYRQSLGQGLEFLIYFQGNSAPDKSGLPSDRFSAERTGGSVSTLTIQRTQQEDSAVYLCASSGTTDTQYFGPGTRLTVL.

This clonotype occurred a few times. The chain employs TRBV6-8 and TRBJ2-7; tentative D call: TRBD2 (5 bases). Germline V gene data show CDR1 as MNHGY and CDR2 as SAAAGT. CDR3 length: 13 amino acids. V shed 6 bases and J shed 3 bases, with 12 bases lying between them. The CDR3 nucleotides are TGTGCCAGCAGAGCGGCGGGCATCTACGAGCAGTACGTC. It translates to CASRAAGIYEQYV.

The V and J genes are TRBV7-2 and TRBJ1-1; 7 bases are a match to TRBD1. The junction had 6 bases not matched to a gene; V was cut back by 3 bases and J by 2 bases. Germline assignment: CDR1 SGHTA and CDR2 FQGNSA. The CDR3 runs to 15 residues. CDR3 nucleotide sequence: TGTGCCAGCAGCTTTTTACAGGGGTTTAACACTGAAGCTTTCTTT. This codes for CASSFLQGFNTEAFF.

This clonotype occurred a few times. CDR3 DNA: TGTGCCAGCAGCTTAGCGGGGACAGGAAATGGGGGGACCCAGTACTTC. It translates to CASSLAGTGNGGTQYF. V gene TRBV7-2 combines with J gene TRBJ2-5, with 8 bases identical to TRBD1. Losses at the gene ends were 0 bases for V and 7 bases for J; bases not matched to a gene: 10. Germline V gives CDR1 SGHTA, CDR2 FQGNSA. The CDR3 has 16 amino acids.

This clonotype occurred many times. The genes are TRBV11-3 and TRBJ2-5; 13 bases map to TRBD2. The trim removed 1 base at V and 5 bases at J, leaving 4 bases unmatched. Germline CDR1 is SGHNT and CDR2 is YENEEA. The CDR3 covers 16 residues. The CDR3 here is CASSLGTSGRGETQYF. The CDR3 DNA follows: TGTGCCAGCAGCTTAGGGACTAGCGGGAGAGGTGAGACCCAGTACTTC. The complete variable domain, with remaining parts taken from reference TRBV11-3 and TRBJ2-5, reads EAGVVQSPRYKIIEKKQPVAFWCNPISGHNTLYWYLQNLGQGPELLIRYENEEAVDDSQLPKDRFSAERLKGVDSTLKIQPAELGDSAVYLCASSLGTSGRGETQYFGPGTRLLVL.

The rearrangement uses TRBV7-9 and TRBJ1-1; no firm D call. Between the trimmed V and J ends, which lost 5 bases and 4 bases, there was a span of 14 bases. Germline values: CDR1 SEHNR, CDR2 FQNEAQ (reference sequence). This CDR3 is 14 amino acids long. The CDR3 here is CASSPPLGITEAFF. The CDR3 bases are TGTGCCAGCAGCCCTCCATTGGGGATCACTGAAGCTTTCTTT. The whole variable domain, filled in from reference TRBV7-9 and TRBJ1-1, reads DTGVSQNPRHKITKRGQNVTFRCDPISEHNRLYWYRQTLGQGPEFLTYFQNEAQLEKSRLLSDRFSAERPKGSFSTLEIQRTEQGDSAMYLCASSPPLGITEAFFGQGTRLTVV.

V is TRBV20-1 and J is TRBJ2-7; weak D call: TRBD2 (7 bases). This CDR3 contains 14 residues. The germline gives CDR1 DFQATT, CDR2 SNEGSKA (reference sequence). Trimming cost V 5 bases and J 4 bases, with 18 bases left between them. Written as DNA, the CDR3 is TGCAGTGCTGGAGGGGGGGCTACTAAATACGAGCAGTACTTC. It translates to CSAGGGATKYEQYF.

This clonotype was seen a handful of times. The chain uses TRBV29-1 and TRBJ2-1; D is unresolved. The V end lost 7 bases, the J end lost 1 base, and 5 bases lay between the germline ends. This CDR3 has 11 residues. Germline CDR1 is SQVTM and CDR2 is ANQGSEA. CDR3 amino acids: CSAESYNEQFF. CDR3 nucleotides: TGCAGCGCCGAGTCCTACAATGAGCAGTTCTTC.

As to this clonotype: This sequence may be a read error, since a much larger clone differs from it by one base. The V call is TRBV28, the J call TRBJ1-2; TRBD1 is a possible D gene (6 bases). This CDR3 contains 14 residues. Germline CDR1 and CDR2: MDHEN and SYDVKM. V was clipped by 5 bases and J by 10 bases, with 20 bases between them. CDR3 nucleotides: TGTGCCAGCAGTATATCCGCCGGGGGGCTGGACTACACCTTC. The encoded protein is CASSISAGGLDYTF.

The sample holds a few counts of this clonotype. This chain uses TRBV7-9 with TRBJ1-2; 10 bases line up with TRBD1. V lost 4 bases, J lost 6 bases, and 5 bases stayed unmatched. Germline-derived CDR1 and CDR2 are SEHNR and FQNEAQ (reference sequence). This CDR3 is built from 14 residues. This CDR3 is CASSSGQGGHGYTF. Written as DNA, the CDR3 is TGTGCCAGCAGCTCAGGACAGGGGGGACATGGCTACACCTTC.

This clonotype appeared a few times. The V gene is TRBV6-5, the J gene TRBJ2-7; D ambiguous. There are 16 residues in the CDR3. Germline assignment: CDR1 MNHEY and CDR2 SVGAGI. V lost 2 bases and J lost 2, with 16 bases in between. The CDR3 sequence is CASSYRASGGTYEQYF. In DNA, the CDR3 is TGTGCCAGCAGTTACCGGGCGTCAGGCGGTACCTACGAGCAGTACTTC.

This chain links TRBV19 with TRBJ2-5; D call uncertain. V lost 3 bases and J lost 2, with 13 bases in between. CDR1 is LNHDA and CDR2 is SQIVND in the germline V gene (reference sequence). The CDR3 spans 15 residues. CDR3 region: CASSIMGGPQETQYF. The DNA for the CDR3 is TGTGCCAGTAGTATTATGGGCGGCCCTCAAGAGACCCAGTACTTC.

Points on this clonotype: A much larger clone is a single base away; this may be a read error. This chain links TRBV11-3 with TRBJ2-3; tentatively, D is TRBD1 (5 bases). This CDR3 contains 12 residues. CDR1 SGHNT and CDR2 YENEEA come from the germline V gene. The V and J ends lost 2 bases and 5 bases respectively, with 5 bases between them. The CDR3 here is CASSLQGDTQYF. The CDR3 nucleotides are TGTGCCAGCAGCTTACAGGGAGATACGCAGTATTTT.

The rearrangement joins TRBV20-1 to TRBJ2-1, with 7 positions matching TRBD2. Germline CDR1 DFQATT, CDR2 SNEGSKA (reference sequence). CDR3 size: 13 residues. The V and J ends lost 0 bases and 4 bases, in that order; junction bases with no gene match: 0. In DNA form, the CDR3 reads TGCAGTGCTAGAGAGCGGGAGTACAATGAGCAGTTCTTC. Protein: CSAREREYNEQFF.

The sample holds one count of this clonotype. The CDR3 region has the DNA TGTGCCAGCAGCTTACTCACTAGCGGGAGAAACACCGGGGAGCTGTTTTTT. It codes for CASSLLTSGRNTGELFF. V and J are TRBV11-1 and TRBJ2-2, with TRBD2 identical over 11 bases. V lost 2 bases to trimming and J lost 2 bases; unmatched junction nucleotides: 4. This CDR3 region has 17 residues. Germline V gene lookup returns CDR1 SGHAT and CDR2 FQDESV (reference sequence).